A selection of T cell receptor beta chains follows, all from one sample in a study of blood T cell repertoires in COVID-19. Repertoires were generated with immunoSEQ multiplex PCR, while TCRdb's copy carries only in-frame clones and drops some. This sample carries more than 95,000 clones, roughly 80% of them seen once, and the ten largest clones take around 5.5%. The sample was peripheral blood. The receptors stem from a man between 60 and 70 years old with acute or convalescent COVID-19. CDR3s include the opening cysteine and the closing phenylalanine or tryptophan. The D gene is left open where the match is weak. Clone sizes are given selectively: once, few, many, or a class where the clone is expanded.

>NA|TRBV9|TRBJ1-5|NA
CASTRNQDRAPMGNQPQHF
TGTGCCAGCACCCGTAATCAGGACAGAGCCCCCATGGGCAATCAGCCCCAGCATTTT
>few|TRBV7-2|TRBJ1-5|NA
CASSQGRGRAQPQHF
TGTGCCAGCAGCCAGGGCAGGGGTAGGGCTCAGCCCCAGCATTTT
>NA|TRBV19|TRBJ2-5|NA
CASRPVGRPQETQYF
TGTGCCAGTCGTCCAGTGGGCCGGCCGCAAGAGACCCAGTACTTC
>NA|TRBV6-6|TRBJ2-2|NA
CATQEGRGGVGELFF
TGTGCCACCCAGGAAGGACGGGGAGGTGTCGGGGAGCTGTTTTTT
>NA|TRBV6-5|TRBJ2-1|TRBD2
CASRPGLARYNEQFF
TGTGCCAGCAGACCCGGACTAGCGCGGTACAATGAGCAGTTCTTC
>NA|TRBV11-3|TRBJ2-7|NA
CASSLDRLAAYEQYF
TGTGCCAGCAGCTTAGATCGGCTAGCAGCCTACGAGCAGTACTTC
>NA|TRBV5-6|TRBJ1-1|TRBD1
CASSLWGGGTENTEAFF
TGTGCCAGCAGCTTGTGGGGTGGGGGGACAGAGAACACTGAAGCTTTCTTT
>NA|TRBV7-9|TRBJ1-2|NA
CASSQRDYGYTF
TGTGCCAGCTCTCAACGGGACTATGGCTACACCTTC
>NA|TRBV19|TRBJ2-3|TRBD2
CASSIGAGVFDTQYF
TGTGCCAGTAGTATCGGAGCGGGAGTCTTCGATACGCAGTATTTT
>few|TRBV12-3/TRBV12-4|TRBJ1-1|NA
CASTRWGAEAFF
TGTGCCAGCACCCGTTGGGGAGCTGAAGCTTTCTTT